This TCR beta chain appears in the sequencing data of a study of T cell repertoires in cytomegalovirus infection. Across the study: Public TCR beta signatures indicated both CMV infection and matching HLA type.

The CDR3 length is 14 residues. The V gene's germline CDR1 is LGHNA and CDR2 YSLEER. The germline V and J ends were trimmed by 0 bases and 5 bases, with 9 bases remaining between them. This clonotype appeared a few times. The antigen is unknown. TCRdb passed the reads through MiXCR, listing each CDR3 protein once. The profile covers about 500,000 distinct CDR3 sequences, with roughly a third appearing a single time and 15% to 20% taken by the ten largest. This TCR was sampled from a human donor in good health (CMV status not recorded). Some clones in this sample may be carry-over from other donors' samples. The rearrangement uses TRBV4-3 and TRBJ2-3; D is unresolved. Source: cultured PBMCs, taken from culture after CMV antigen stimulation. CDR3 sequence (DNA): TGCGCCAGCAGCCAAGATCAAGTTCAAGATACGCAGTATTTT. Translated, it gives CASSQDQVQDTQYF.